The 27 T cell receptor beta chains in this list originate from one sample, sequenced in a study of shared clonotypes between healthy human individuals. Repertoires were generated with immunoSEQ multiplex PCR, while TCRdb's copy carries only in-frame clones and drops some. Altogether about 96,000 clones are present, around 68% being singletons, with the ten largest covering roughly 50%. Sequenced input: memory CD8+ T cells sorted from blood. As to subset: CD45RO+ cells pooled with CCR7-negative TemRA cells. The source is a young man in good health.

The rearrangement uses TRBV18 and TRBJ1-4, with TRBD1 matching 8 bases. This CDR3 contains 21 residues. Losses at the gene ends were 1 base for V and 5 bases for J; bases not matched to a gene: 21. CDR1 and CDR2 from the germline V gene are KGHSH and LQKENI. CDR3 coding DNA: TGTGCCAGCTCACCACTCCTCCAACCGCGGACAGGGATTAAAGGGAATGAAAAACTGTTTTTT. It is translated as CASSPLLQPRTGIKGNEKLFF.

The sample holds a few counts of this clone. The chain uses TRBV7-3 and TRBJ2-1; 11 nucleotides line up with TRBD1. The CDR3 runs 16 residues. Trimming at V came to 0 bases and at J to 6 bases, leaving 4 bases not matched to a gene. Looked up from germline, CDR1 is SGHTA and CDR2 is FQGTGA. The CDR3 sequence: CASSLTSGTGGNEQFF. DNA of the CDR3: TGTGCCAGCAGCTTAACGTCCGGGACAGGGGGCAATGAGCAGTTCTTC.

This clone was recorded a few times. The chain recombines TRBV9 with TRBJ2-3; 7 bases match TRBD2. This CDR3 has 16 residues. J gave up 3 bases and V 1 base, and 8 bases lay outside the gene matches. Germline assignment: CDR1 SGDLS and CDR2 YYNGEE. The chain's CDR3 is CASSVRALGGTDTQYF. Written as DNA, the CDR3 is TGTGCCAGCAGCGTAAGAGCGTTGGGGGGGACAGATACGCAGTATTTT.

The rearrangement links TRBV21-1 to TRBJ2-1; the table's D call TRBD2 went unverified against the DNA. TRBV21-1 is tagged as a pseudogene. The CDR3 extends over 15 amino acids. The CDR3 DNA follows: TGTGCCAGCAGCAAAGTAGCGGGAGAAGACCATGAGCAGTTCTTC. Its protein product is CASSKVAGEDHEQFF.

The rearrangement links TRBV28 to TRBJ1-5, with D tentatively TRBD1 (6 bases). V lost 3 bases to trimming and J lost 7 bases, with 16 bases between them. Germline CDR1 reads MDHEN; CDR2 reads SYDVKM. The CDR3 has 15 amino acids. The CDR3 loop is CASSLLRGSWQPQHF. DNA of the CDR3: TGTGCCAGCAGTTTGTTGAGGGGGTCATGGCAGCCCCAGCATTTT.

There are many counts of this clone. The gene calls are TRBV7-9 and TRBJ2-6; D may be TRBD1 (7 bases). The germline CDR1 and CDR2 sequences are SEHNR and FQNEAQ (reference sequence). This CDR3 contains 17 residues. The V end lost 5 bases, the J end lost 3 bases, and 17 bases lay between the germline ends. CDR3 amino acids: CASSTQDRRVGANVLTF. The DNA of the CDR3 is TGTGCCAGCAGCACCCAGGACAGGAGGGTTGGGGCCAACGTCCTGACTTTC.

V and J are TRBV7-8 and TRBJ1-4; D not resolved. V was clipped by 0 bases and J by 2 bases, with 13 bases between them. This CDR3 comprises 17 residues. Germline V gene data show CDR1 as SGHVS and CDR2 as FQNEAQ. The CDR3 DNA reads TGTGCCAGCAGCTTAGCCCGAAACAGAATGACTAATGAAAAACTGTTTTTT. This encodes CASSLARNRMTNEKLFF.

V and J are TRBV5-6 and TRBJ2-1, with 11 bases matching TRBD2. This CDR3 region has 15 residues. Germline CDR1 SGHDT, CDR2 YYEEEE. V shed 4 bases, J shed 9 bases, and the junction held 9 bases outside the gene matches. The CDR3 sequence: CASSLEGLAEFEQFF. The CDR3 bases are TGTGCCAGCAGCCTGGAGGGACTAGCGGAGTTTGAGCAGTTCTTC. The complete variable domain, with remaining parts taken from reference TRBV5-6 and TRBJ2-1, reads DAGVTQSPTHLIKTRGQQVTLRCSPKSGHDTVSWYQQALGQGPQFIFQYYEEEERQRGNFPDRFSGHQFPNYSSELNVNALLLGDSALYLCASSLEGLAEFEQFFGPGTRLTVL.

This clone has just one count. The chain joins TRBV19 to TRBJ1-5, with a weak D call TRBD1 (6 bases). V dropped 7 bases and J dropped 7 bases, with 20 bases sitting between them. The CDR3 sequence is 15 residues long. Per the germline V gene, CDR1 is LNHDA and CDR2 is SQIVND (reference sequence). The CDR3 region is CASIGMGGAGQPQHF. In DNA form, the CDR3 reads TGTGCCAGTATTGGGATGGGGGGGGCAGGACAGCCCCAGCATTTT.

V and J are TRBV10-3 and TRBJ1-1; TRBD1 matches 11 bases. Germline V lookup: CDR1 ENHRY, CDR2 SYGVKD. This CDR3 has 19 amino acids. V lost 3 bases to trimming and J lost 1 base; unmatched junction nucleotides: 13. In DNA, the CDR3 is TGTGCCATCAGTGATTCTCGGACAGGGGGCTCTCTAGGGAACACTGAAGCTTTCTTT. It specifies CAISDSRTGGSLGNTEAFF.

This chain connects TRBV25-1 to TRBJ2-7; TRBD2 matches at 10 bases. The junction had 11 bases not matched to a gene; V was cut back by 2 bases and J by 7 bases. The germline V gene has CDR1 MGHDK and CDR2 SYGVNS. The CDR3 has 16 amino acids. This chain's CDR3 is CASSEKDSSGSFEQYF. For the CDR3, the DNA is TGTGCCAGCAGTGAAAAGGACTCTAGCGGGAGCTTTGAGCAGTACTTC.

In this sample, this clone turned up once. This chain connects TRBV5-5 to TRBJ2-2; a possible D gene is TRBD2 (6 bases). The CDR3 length is 15 residues. The V and J ends lost 0 bases and 1 base respectively, with 7 bases between them. From germline, CDR1 is SGHKS and CDR2 YYEKEE (reference sequence). The CDR3 reads CASSLGSGNTGELFF. Written as DNA, the CDR3 is TGTGCCAGCAGCTTGGGTAGCGGGAACACCGGGGAGCTGTTTTTT.

The V and J genes are TRBV14 and TRBJ2-2; D remains unclear. The CDR3 contains 12 residues. V gave up 4 bases and J gave up 7 bases, with 7 bases separating them. CDR1 is SGHDN and CDR2 is FVKESK in the germline V gene. The CDR3 protein is CASSLENGELFF. The CDR3 nucleotides are TGTGCCAGCAGCCTAGAAAACGGGGAGCTGTTTTTT.

V and J are TRBV15 and TRBJ1-1; D not certain. V lost 0 bases, J lost 1 base, and 9 bases lay in between. This CDR3 spans 15 amino acids. Germline V gene sequence: CDR1 LNHNV, CDR2 YYDKDF (reference sequence). The CDR3 coding sequence is TGTGCCACCAGCAGAGATCACAAGGCGAACACTGAAGCTTTCTTT. As protein: CATSRDHKANTEAFF.

This clone has just one count. The rearrangement uses TRBV6-1 and TRBJ2-3; TRBD1 matches at 11 bases. Per germline, CDR1 MNHNS and CDR2 SASEGT. The V segment lost 3 bases and the J segment 3 bases; nucleotides outside the gene matches: 2. CDR3 size: 15 residues. CDR3 loop: CASSDGQGATDTQYF. The CDR3 DNA reads as TGTGCCAGCAGTGACGGACAGGGGGCAACAGATACGCAGTATTTT.

The chain has TRBV27 and TRBJ1-2; 7 nucleotides align to TRBD1. This CDR3 is built from 14 residues. Losses at the gene ends were 7 bases for V and 6 bases for J; bases not matched to a gene: 11. The germline gives CDR1 MNHEY, CDR2 SMNVEV (reference sequence). CDR3 protein: CASTRGGGTNGYTF. CDR3 in DNA: TGTGCCAGCACCCGTGGAGGGGGCACTAATGGCTACACCTTC.

The chain joins TRBV28 to TRBJ2-3; the D call may be TRBD1 or TRBD2 (5 bases each). The CDR3 totals 13 residues. Germline loops: CDR1 MDHEN, CDR2 SYDVKM. V lost 3 bases and J 9 bases, leaving 13 bases between the germline ends. CDR3 sequence reads: CASSFHRGKTQYF. In DNA, the CDR3 is TGTGCCAGCAGTTTTCACCGGGGCAAGACGCAGTATTTT. Variable domain in full (rest from reference TRBV28 and TRBJ2-3): DVKVTQSSRYLVKRTGEKVFLECVQDMDHENMFWYRQDPGLGLRLIYFSYDVKMKEKGDIPEGYSVSREKKERFSLILESASTNQTSMYLCASSFHRGKTQYFGPGTRLTVL.

This chain links TRBV5-1 with TRBJ2-5, with a tentative D call TRBD2 (6 bases). Germline CDR1 and CDR2: SGHRS and YFSETQ. The length of the CDR3 is 15 residues. Trimming cost V 4 bases and J 6 bases, with 19 bases left between them. The CDR3 nucleotides are TGCGCCAGCAGCCCCTATCTAGCGAAAATACAGACCCAGTACTTC. Translated, it gives CASSPYLAKIQTQYF.

The chain combines TRBV5-1 with TRBJ2-2; TRBD2 aligns across 12 bases. There are 15 residues in the CDR3. The trim removed 3 bases at V and 6 bases at J, leaving 3 bases unmatched. The germline V gene has CDR1 SGHRS and CDR2 YFSETQ. This CDR3 reads CASSSTSGRSGELFF. The CDR3 bases are TGCGCCAGCAGCTCGACTAGCGGGAGATCCGGGGAGCTGTTTTTT.

This clone was observed once. The chain joins TRBV6-1 to TRBJ1-4; D possibly corresponds to TRBD1 (5 bases). The V and J ends lost 4 bases and 7 bases respectively, with 10 bases between them. Germline V gives CDR1 MNHNS, CDR2 SASEGT. The CDR3 sequence is 13 residues long. CDR3 nucleotides: TGTGCCAGCAGTGTTAATAGGGGTGAAAAACTGTTTTTT. Encoded protein: CASSVNRGEKLFF.

A remark on this clone: A single base separates this from a much larger clone, so it may be a read error. Other DNA sequences from this sample encode an identical CDR3 as well. The chain has TRBV6-6 and TRBJ2-7, with 8 nucleotides matching TRBD1. Losses at the gene ends were 2 bases for V and 3 bases for J; bases not matched to a gene: 3. The CDR3 covers 14 residues. Germline V gene sequence: CDR1 MNHNY, CDR2 SVGAGI (reference sequence). The CDR3 nucleotides are TGTGCCAGCAGTTACGGCACAGGGGGCTACGAGCAGTACTTC. Residues: CASSYGTGGYEQYF.

The chain couples TRBV19 to TRBJ2-7; D may be TRBD1 or TRBD2 (5 bases each). Germline V gives CDR1 LNHDA, CDR2 SQIVND (reference sequence). Trimming pared 3 bases from V and 2 bases from J, leaving 11 bases between. CDR3 length: 14 residues. The CDR3 loop reads CASSITRGAYEQYF. CDR3 DNA: TGTGCCAGTAGTATTACAAGGGGAGCCTACGAGCAGTACTTC.

This clone was picked up one time. This chain connects TRBV29-1 to TRBJ2-7, with 13 bases matching TRBD2. V gave up 1 base and J gave up 6 bases; unmatched junction bases: 6. The CDR3 is 15 residues long. In germline, CDR1 is SQVTM, CDR2 ANQGSEA. The CDR3 loop reads CSVEGTSGRRSEQYF. The DNA of the CDR3 is TGCAGCGTTGAAGGGACTAGCGGGAGACGATCCGAGCAGTACTTC.

This clone was counted at least ten times. V usage is TRBV7-9 and J usage is TRBJ2-3; perhaps TRBD1 as D (5 bases). The V end lost 5 bases, the J end lost 3 bases, and 15 bases lay between the germline ends. Germline CDR1 is SEHNR and CDR2 is FQNEAQ (reference sequence). The CDR3 spans 15 residues. The chain's CDR3 is CASSKSGLGTDTQYF. The CDR3 DNA reads as TGTGCCAGCAGCAAGTCAGGGCTTGGGACAGATACGCAGTATTTT.

The rearrangement uses TRBV11-2 and TRBJ1-1; 11 nucleotides align to TRBD1. The CDR3 totals 17 residues. Germline V gene sequence: CDR1 SGHAT, CDR2 FQNNGV. V dropped 3 bases and J dropped 4; count of bases not matched to a gene: 10. The CDR3 sequence: CASSFGQGARRRTEAFF. CDR3 DNA: TGTGCCAGCAGCTTTGGACAGGGGGCGCGTAGGCGCACTGAAGCTTTCTTT.

The chain is built from TRBV7-2 and TRBJ2-7; no reliable D call. Germline-derived CDR1 and CDR2 are SGHTA and FQGNSA. The CDR3 has 16 residues. V lost 1 base and J lost 4, with 17 bases in between. The CDR3: CASSLVRSWLQYEQYF. As DNA, the CDR3 is TGTGCCAGCAGCTTAGTTAGGTCCTGGCTTCAATACGAGCAGTACTTC.

This clone appeared a few times. This chain uses TRBV28 with TRBJ2-2, with TRBD2 matching 8 bases. Trimming at V came to 5 bases and at J to 7 bases, leaving 18 bases not matched to a gene. The CDR3 totals 18 residues. Germline CDR1 is MDHEN and CDR2 is SYDVKM. The CDR3 DNA reads TGTGCCAGCAGTCCACCGCCCGGGACTAGAGGTCTTGGCGGGGAGCTGTTTTTT. This gives the protein CASSPPPGTRGLGGELFF.